This entry lists 22 T cell receptor beta chains sequenced from one sample in a study of T cells in Graves' hyperthyroidism and ophthalmopathy. Amplification targeted TCR beta CDR3 regions from RNA transcripts. HTBI primers were the set used in a first-round RT-PCR of the TCR CDR3. TCRdb processed the multiplex PCR reads anew with MiXCR; each CDR3 protein has one entry. The table records under 250,000 distinct CDR3 sequences, approximately 23% of them present only once. The sample consisted of blood. These receptor sequences come from a woman aged 40-49 years with Graves' ophthalmopathy.

This clonotype has at least ten counts. V and J are TRBV19 and TRBJ2-7; D not resolved. V was shortened by 5 bases and J by 4 bases, with 12 bases between the two germline ends. The CDR3 length is 13 residues. Germline V gives CDR1 LNHDA, CDR2 SQIVND (reference sequence). CDR3 DNA: TGTGCCAGTAGTCCCACGGACGGTTACGAGCAGTACTTC. It is translated as CASSPTDGYEQYF. Full variable domain (missing parts from reference TRBV19 and TRBJ2-7): DGGITQSPKYLFRKEGQNVTLSCEQNLNHDAMYWYRQDPGQGLRLIYYSQIVNDFQKGDIAEGYSVSREKKESFPLTVTSAQKNPTAFYLCASSPTDGYEQYFGPGTRLTVT.

This clonotype was counted many times. The chain combines TRBV4-2 with TRBJ2-7; the match to TRBD2 covers 12 bases. CDR1 LGHNA and CDR2 YNFKEQ come from the germline V gene. There are 15 residues in the CDR3. J lost 2 bases, V lost 4 bases, and 3 bases had no gene match. Written as DNA, the CDR3 is TGTGCCAGCAGCCCCTGGACTAGCGGGACCTACGAGCAGTACTTC. Translating it yields CASSPWTSGTYEQYF.

This clonotype has only one observation. The CDR3 DNA reads as TGTGCCTGGAGCCCACGGACAGGGTACCAAGAGACCCAGTACTTC. Amino acids: CAWSPRTGYQETQYF. The chain couples TRBV30 to TRBJ2-5; 8 nucleotides line up with TRBD1. The CDR3 totals 15 residues. The germline CDR1 and CDR2 sequences are GTSNPN and SVGIG (reference sequence). Losses at the gene ends were 3 bases for V and 0 bases for J; bases not matched to a gene: 6.

This clonotype was seen many times. A much larger clone differs from this one at a single base, so this may be a read error. The V and J genes are TRBV28 and TRBJ2-5; TRBD1 matches at 7 bases. The CDR3 runs to 14 residues. J was trimmed by 7 bases and V by 8 bases; bases with no gene match: 13. In germline, CDR1 is MDHEN, CDR2 SYDVKM. The CDR3 protein is CASGRDSTKGTQYF. CDR3 nucleotide sequence: TGTGCCAGCGGTAGGGACAGCACGAAGGGGACCCAGTACTTC.

The sample holds many counts of this clonotype. The rearrangement links TRBV5-1 to TRBJ2-7, with D maybe TRBD1 (5 bases). This CDR3 spans 15 amino acids. Germline loops: CDR1 SGHRS, CDR2 YFSETQ. V was clipped by 2 bases and J by 3 bases, with 15 bases between them. The CDR3 sequence is CASSLMSTGFYEQYF. CDR3 coding DNA: TGCGCCAGCAGCTTAATGAGCACAGGATTCTACGAGCAGTACTTC.

This clonotype was seen only a few times. The chain links TRBV28 to TRBJ2-2, with D hard to call. Deletions cut 2 bases from V and 6 bases from J, with 7 bases between. In germline, CDR1 is MDHEN, CDR2 SYDVKM. The CDR3 length is 13 residues. CDR3 DNA sequence: TGTGCCAGCAGTTTAATCAACCCCGGGGAGCTGTTTTTT. The encoded protein is CASSLINPGELFF.

This clonotype was detected many times. An end of the junction differs from the germline gene, which may be a read error. This chain joins TRBV5-1 and TRBJ2-7; 7 bases map to TRBD2. Germline V gives CDR1 SGHRS, CDR2 YFSETQ. The length of the CDR3 is 13 residues. This CDR3 is CASRLAGAYEQYF. DNA for the CDR3: TGTGCCAGCAGGTTAGCGGGTGCCTACGAGCAGTACTTC.

This clonotype appeared many times. The V gene is TRBV6-1, the J gene TRBJ1-2, with TRBD1 matching over 9 bases. V shed 10 bases and J 6 bases; nucleotides not matched to a gene: 12. Germline V gene data show CDR1 as MNHNS and CDR2 as SASEGT. The CDR3 runs to 14 residues. CDR3 protein: CAIAITGGADGYTF. CDR3 DNA: TGTGCCATCGCGATTACAGGGGGCGCCGATGGCTACACCTTC.

This clonotype was picked up many times. V gene TRBV2 combines with J gene TRBJ2-7; 8 positions agree with TRBD1. The germline V gene has CDR1 SNHLY and CDR2 FYNNEI. The CDR3 totals 14 residues. J gave up 6 bases and V 8 bases, and 12 bases lay outside the gene matches. The CDR3 region is CASGWRQGFGEQYF. The DNA of the CDR3 is TGTGCCAGCGGCTGGCGACAGGGGTTTGGCGAGCAGTACTTC.

This clonotype occurred many times. J is TRBJ1-2 and V is TRBV30; no definite D call. This CDR3 contains 11 residues. CDR1 is GTSNPN, CDR2 SVGIG, per germline (reference sequence). Trimming stripped 5 bases from V and 4 bases from J, with 8 bases between. In nucleotides, the CDR3 is TGTGCCTGGGTATACAGCTATGGCTACACCTTC. Translation: CAWVYSYGYTF.

This clonotype has ten or more counts. The V gene is TRBV6-5, the J gene TRBJ2-7, with D tentatively TRBD1 or TRBD2 (5 bases each). In germline, CDR1 is MNHEY, CDR2 SVGAGI. This CDR3 contains 12 residues. Trimming took 5 bases from V and 6 from J, leaving 11 bases between them. Here the CDR3 reads CASSTGRGEQYF. The CDR3 DNA sequence: TGTGCCAGCAGTACGGGACGGGGCGAGCAGTACTTC.

V usage is TRBV4-1 and J usage is TRBJ2-5; D perhaps matches TRBD1 (6 bases). The CDR3 is made up of 16 amino acids. The germline V gene encodes CDR1 MGHRA and CDR2 YSYEKL. Trimming took 0 bases from V and 5 from J, leaving 16 bases between them. The CDR3 here is CASSQELQGVQETQYF. The CDR3 DNA reads TGCGCCAGCAGCCAAGAGCTACAGGGAGTTCAGGAGACCCAGTACTTC.

J is TRBJ1-1 and V is TRBV30; 7 bases map to TRBD1. Germline CDR1 GTSNPN, CDR2 SVGIG (reference sequence). The trim removed 2 bases at V and 8 bases at J, leaving 8 bases unmatched. This CDR3 is built from 13 residues. CDR3 residues: CAWSRGTAYEAFF. The CDR3 nucleotides are TGTGCCTGGAGTAGGGGGACAGCCTACGAAGCTTTCTTT.

V gene TRBV7-9 combines with J gene TRBJ2-5; D gene unclear. V dropped 5 bases and J dropped 3 bases, with 13 bases sitting between them. Germline V gene data show CDR1 as SEHNR and CDR2 as FQNEAQ (reference sequence). The CDR3 is made up of 14 amino acids. This CDR3 reads CASSIPSKEETQYF. The CDR3 nucleotides read TGTGCCAGCAGCATACCCAGTAAGGAAGAGACCCAGTACTTC.

This clonotype was recorded once. The chain employs TRBV12-3 or TRBV12-4 and TRBJ1-5, with D possibly TRBD1 on 6 matching bases. This CDR3 is built from 14 residues. Between the trimmed V and J ends, which lost 3 bases and 6 bases, there was a span of 12 bases. Here the CDR3 DNA reads TGTGCCAGCAGTTTGGCTGGGGGGCGTCAGCCCCAGCATTTT. Translating gives CASSLAGGRQPQHF.

The rearrangement joins TRBV6-2 or TRBV6-3 to TRBJ2-5; D not certain. Trimming took off 5 bases at V and 10 bases at J, with 14 bases between the two ends. Looked up from germline, CDR1 is MNHEY and CDR2 is SVGEGT. The CDR3 runs to 12 residues. Written as DNA, the CDR3 is TGTGCCAGCAGTCAGACTCTTCGAGGCCAGTACTTC. This codes for CASSQTLRGQYF.

Comments on this clonotype: One end of the junction fails to match germline, which may point to a read error. The rearrangement uses TRBV5-1 and TRBJ2-6; 8 nucleotides match TRBD1. CDR1 is SGHRS and CDR2 is YFSETQ in the germline V gene. The CDR3 length is 19 residues. The CDR3 is CASSSQGRTGKTGTNVLTF. CDR3 DNA sequence: TGCGCCAGCAGCTCGCAGGGCCGGACAGGGAAAACTGGGACCAACGTCCTGACTTTC.

The V call is TRBV30, the J call TRBJ1-1, with 9 bases identical to TRBD1. The CDR3 is 14 residues long. Trimming took 5 bases from V and 1 from J; bases not matched to a gene: 5. CDR1 GTSNPN and CDR2 SVGIG come from the germline V gene (reference sequence). CDR3 nucleotides: TGTGCCTGGGATCCGGACAGGGGGAACACTGAAGCTTTCTTT. Protein: CAWDPDRGNTEAFF.

As to this clonotype: A much larger clonotype is one base distant, so this may be a read error. V usage is TRBV11-3 and J usage is TRBJ1-6; D not resolved. The CDR3 has 13 amino acids. Germline V gene sequence: CDR1 SGHNT, CDR2 YENEEA. The DNA of the CDR3 is TGTGCCTGCAGCTTTGACCGGAATTCACCCCTCCACTTT. This sequence encodes CACSFDRNSPLHF.

In its sample, this clonotype was seen many times. This rearrangement joins TRBV28 to TRBJ2-7; no definite D call. Trimming removed 7 bases at V and 3 bases at J, with 13 bases between. Germline values: CDR1 MDHEN, CDR2 SYDVKM. The CDR3 is made up of 13 amino acids. CDR3 residues: CASTPDGYYEQYF. The CDR3 DNA is TGTGCCAGCACCCCGGACGGGTACTACGAGCAGTACTTC.

This clonotype was recorded many times. This chain links TRBV12-3 or TRBV12-4 with TRBJ2-2, with D hard to call. Trimming shortened V by 3 bases and J by 5 bases, and 7 bases separated the two germline ends. The CDR3 extends over 13 amino acids. The DNA for the CDR3 is TGTGCCAGCAGTTTTCGGGTAACCGGGGAGCTGTTTTTT. Protein: CASSFRVTGELFF.

This clonotype has a count of ten or more. The chain joins TRBV28 to TRBJ1-2, with TRBD1 matching 10 bases. J was trimmed by 5 bases and V by 2 bases; bases with no gene match: 8. This CDR3 region has 16 residues. CDR1 and CDR2 from the germline V gene are MDHEN and SYDVKM. CDR3 sequence (DNA): TGTGCCAGCAGTTTACCCCGGACAGGGGGGGGTTATGGCTACACCTTC. This sequence encodes CASSLPRTGGGYGYTF.